This T cell receptor (beta chain) is drawn from a study of T-cell memory formation after mild COVID-19. Study at large: Each donor largely had its own TCR clusters.

The CDR3 contains 15 residues. Losses at the gene ends were 5 bases for V and 8 bases for J; bases not matched to a gene: 9. The germline V gene encodes CDR1 SEHNR and CDR2 FQNEAQ (reference sequence). 5'RACE with constant-segment primers yielded barcoded, UMI-tagged TCR alpha and TCR beta cDNA libraries. Via MiXCR, TCRdb re-called the 5' RACE reads, giving one row per CDR3 protein. The sample lists approximately 300,000 distinct CDR3 sequences; around 15% were seen once. Points on this clonotype: The antigen remains unidentified.

Study conclusions and caveats: Clones that contracted from day 15 to 85 had balanced CD4/CD8; later expanders were CD4+ biased. Shrinking CD4+ clones were chiefly CM and EM; CD8+ ones were chiefly EMRA.

This sequence joins TRBV7-9 and TRBJ2-1; TRBD2 matches 10 bases. This clonotype originated in a man younger than 35 who had mild COVID-19 (a few samples of this study predate the infection). Cell type and time point are not known. What was sequenced was PBMCs or a T cell subset sorted from them (not recorded which). The CDR3 region has the DNA TGTGCCAGCAGCCCAGCGGGAGGGATTAGGTATGAGCAGTTCTTC. Amino acid sequence: CASSPAGGIRYEQFF. The full variable domain, its missing parts supplied by reference TRBV7-9 and TRBJ2-1, is DTGVSQNPRHKITKRGQNVTFRCDPISEHNRLYWYRQTLGQGPEFLTYFQNEAQLEKSRLLSDRFSAERPKGSFSTLEIQRTEQGDSAMYLCASSPAGGIRYEQFFGPGTRLTVL.